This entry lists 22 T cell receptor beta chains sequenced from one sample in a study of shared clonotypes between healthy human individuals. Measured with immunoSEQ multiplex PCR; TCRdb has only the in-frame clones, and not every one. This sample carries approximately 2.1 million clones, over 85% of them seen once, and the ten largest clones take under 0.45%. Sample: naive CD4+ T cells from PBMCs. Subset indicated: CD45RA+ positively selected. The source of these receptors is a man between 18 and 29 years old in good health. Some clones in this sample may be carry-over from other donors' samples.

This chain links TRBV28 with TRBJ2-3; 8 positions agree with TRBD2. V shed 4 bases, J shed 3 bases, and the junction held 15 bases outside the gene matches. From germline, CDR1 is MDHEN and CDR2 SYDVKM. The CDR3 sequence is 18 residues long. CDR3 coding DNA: TGTGCCAGCAGTTCCCCCCGCTCCCCCCTAGCGGGTACAGATACGCAGTATTTT. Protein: CASSSPRSPLAGTDTQYF. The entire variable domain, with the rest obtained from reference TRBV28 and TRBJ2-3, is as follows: DVKVTQSSRYLVKRTGEKVFLECVQDMDHENMFWYRQDPGLGLRLIYFSYDVKMKEKGDIPEGYSVSREKKERFSLILESASTNQTSMYLCASSSPRSPLAGTDTQYFGPGTRLTVL.

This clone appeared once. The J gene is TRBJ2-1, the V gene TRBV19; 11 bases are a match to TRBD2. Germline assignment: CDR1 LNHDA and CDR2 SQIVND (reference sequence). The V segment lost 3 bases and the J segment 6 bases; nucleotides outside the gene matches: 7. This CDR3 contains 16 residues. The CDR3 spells CASSMRLAGGGNEQFF. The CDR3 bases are TGTGCCAGTAGTATGAGGCTAGCGGGAGGCGGCAATGAGCAGTTCTTC. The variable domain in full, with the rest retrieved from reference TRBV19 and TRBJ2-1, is DGGITQSPKYLFRKEGQNVTLSCEQNLNHDAMYWYRQDPGQGLRLIYYSQIVNDFQKGDIAEGYSVSREKKESFPLTVTSAQKNPTAFYLCASSMRLAGGGNEQFFGPGTRLTVL.

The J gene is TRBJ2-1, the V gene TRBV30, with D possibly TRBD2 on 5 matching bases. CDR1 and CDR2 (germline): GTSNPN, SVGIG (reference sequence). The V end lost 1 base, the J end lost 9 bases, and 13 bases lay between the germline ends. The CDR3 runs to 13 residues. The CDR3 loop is CAWSGGSGGEQFF. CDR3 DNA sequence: TGTGCCTGGAGTGGTGGTTCAGGAGGTGAGCAGTTCTTC.

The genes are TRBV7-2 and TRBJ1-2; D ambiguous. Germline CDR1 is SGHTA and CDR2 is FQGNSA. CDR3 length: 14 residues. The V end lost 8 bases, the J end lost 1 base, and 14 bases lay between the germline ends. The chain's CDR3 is CASSGGGLNYGYTF. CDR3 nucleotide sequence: TGTGCCAGCTCGGGTGGCGGCCTTAACTATGGCTACACCTTC.

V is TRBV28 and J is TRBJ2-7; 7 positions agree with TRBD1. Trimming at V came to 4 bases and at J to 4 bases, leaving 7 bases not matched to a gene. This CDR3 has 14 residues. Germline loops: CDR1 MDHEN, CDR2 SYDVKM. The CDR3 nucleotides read TGTGCCAGCAGTTCTCCGGGACAGCAATACGAGCAGTACTTC. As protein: CASSSPGQQYEQYF. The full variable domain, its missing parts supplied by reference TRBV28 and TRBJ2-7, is DVKVTQSSRYLVKRTGEKVFLECVQDMDHENMFWYRQDPGLGLRLIYFSYDVKMKEKGDIPEGYSVSREKKERFSLILESASTNQTSMYLCASSSPGQQYEQYFGPGTRLTVT.

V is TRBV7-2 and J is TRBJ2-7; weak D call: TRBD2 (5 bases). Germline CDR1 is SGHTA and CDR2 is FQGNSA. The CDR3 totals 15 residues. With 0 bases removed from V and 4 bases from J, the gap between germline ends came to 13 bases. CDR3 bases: TGTGCCAGCAGCTTAGCGCCGGCTAGCAGGTACGAGCAGTACTTC. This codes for CASSLAPASRYEQYF.

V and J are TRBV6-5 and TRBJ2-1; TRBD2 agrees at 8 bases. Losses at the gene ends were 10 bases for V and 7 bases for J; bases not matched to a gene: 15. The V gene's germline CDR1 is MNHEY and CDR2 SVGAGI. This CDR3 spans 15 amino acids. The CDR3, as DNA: TGTGCCACCAGGAACCGGGGGGGGCCGCGTAATGAGCAGTTCTTC. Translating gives CATRNRGGPRNEQFF.

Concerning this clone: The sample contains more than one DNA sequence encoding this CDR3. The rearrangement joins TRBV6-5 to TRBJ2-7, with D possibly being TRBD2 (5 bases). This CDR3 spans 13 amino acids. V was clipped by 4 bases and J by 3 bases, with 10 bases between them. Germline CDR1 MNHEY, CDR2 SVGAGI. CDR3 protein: CASSSPGGYEQYF. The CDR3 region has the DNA TGTGCCAGCAGTTCCCCAGGAGGCTACGAGCAGTACTTC.

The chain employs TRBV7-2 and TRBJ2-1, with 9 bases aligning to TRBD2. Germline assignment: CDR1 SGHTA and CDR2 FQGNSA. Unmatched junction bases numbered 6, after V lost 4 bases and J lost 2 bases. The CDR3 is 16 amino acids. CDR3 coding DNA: TGTGCCAGCAGCTCGCGGTTAGCGGGAGCCTACAATGAGCAGTTCTTC. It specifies CASSSRLAGAYNEQFF.

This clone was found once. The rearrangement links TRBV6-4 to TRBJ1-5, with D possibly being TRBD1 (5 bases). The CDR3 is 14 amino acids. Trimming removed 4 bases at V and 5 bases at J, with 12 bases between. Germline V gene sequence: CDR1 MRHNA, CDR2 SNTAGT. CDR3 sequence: CASSVPQEDQPQHF. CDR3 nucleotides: TGTGCCAGCAGTGTCCCACAGGAAGATCAGCCCCAGCATTTT.

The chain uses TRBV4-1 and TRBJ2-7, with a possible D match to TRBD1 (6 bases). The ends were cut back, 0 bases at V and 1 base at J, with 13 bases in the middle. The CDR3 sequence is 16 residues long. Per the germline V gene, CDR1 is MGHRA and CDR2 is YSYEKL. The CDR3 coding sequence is TGCGCCAGCAGCCAAGAAGACTGGGGGCGGTCCTACGAGCAGTACTTC. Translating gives CASSQEDWGRSYEQYF.

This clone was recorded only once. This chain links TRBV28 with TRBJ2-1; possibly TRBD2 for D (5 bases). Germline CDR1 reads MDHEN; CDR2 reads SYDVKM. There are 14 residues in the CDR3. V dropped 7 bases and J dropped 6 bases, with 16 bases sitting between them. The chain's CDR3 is CASTLSGSRNEQFF. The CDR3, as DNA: TGTGCCAGCACCTTATCGGGATCGCGCAATGAGCAGTTCTTC.

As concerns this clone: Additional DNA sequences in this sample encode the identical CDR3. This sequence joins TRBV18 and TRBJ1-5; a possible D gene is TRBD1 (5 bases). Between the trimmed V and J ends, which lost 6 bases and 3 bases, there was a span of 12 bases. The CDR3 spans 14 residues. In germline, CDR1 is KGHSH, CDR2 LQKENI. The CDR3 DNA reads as TGTGCCAGCTCCCGAGGCAGGGACAATCAGCCCCAGCATTTT. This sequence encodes CASSRGRDNQPQHF. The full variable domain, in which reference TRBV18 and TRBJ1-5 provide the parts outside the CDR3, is NAGVMQNPRHLVRRRGQEARLRCSPMKGHSHVYWYRQLPEEGLKFMVYLQKENIIDESGMPKERFSAEFPKEGPSILRIQQVVRGDSAAYFCASSRGRDNQPQHFGDGTRLSIL.

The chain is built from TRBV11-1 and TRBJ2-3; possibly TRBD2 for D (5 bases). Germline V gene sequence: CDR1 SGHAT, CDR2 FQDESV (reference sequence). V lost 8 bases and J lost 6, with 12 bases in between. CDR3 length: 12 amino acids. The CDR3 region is CASSLTGDTQYF. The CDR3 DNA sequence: TGTGCCAGCTCGCTCACGGGGGATACGCAGTATTTT.

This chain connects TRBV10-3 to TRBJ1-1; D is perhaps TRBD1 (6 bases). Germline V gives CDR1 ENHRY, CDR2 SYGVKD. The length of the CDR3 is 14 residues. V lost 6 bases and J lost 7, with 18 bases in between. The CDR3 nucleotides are TGTGCCATCAGGGGGGCGGGTCTGTGGGGTGAAGCTTTCTTT. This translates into CAIRGAGLWGEAFF.

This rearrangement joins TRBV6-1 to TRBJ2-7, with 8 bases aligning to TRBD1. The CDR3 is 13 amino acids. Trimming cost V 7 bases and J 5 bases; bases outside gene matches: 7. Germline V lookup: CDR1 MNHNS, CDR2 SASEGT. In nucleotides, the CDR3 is TGTGCCAGCACCCAGGGGGCGCGGGACGAGCAGTACTTC. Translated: CASTQGARDEQYF.

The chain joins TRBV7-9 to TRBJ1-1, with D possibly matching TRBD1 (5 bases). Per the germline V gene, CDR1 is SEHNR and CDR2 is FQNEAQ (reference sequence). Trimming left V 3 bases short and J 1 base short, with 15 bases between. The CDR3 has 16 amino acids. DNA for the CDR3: TGTGCCAGCAGCTTCCGTCCGGGGCAGGAGAACACTGAAGCTTTCTTT. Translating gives CASSFRPGQENTEAFF.

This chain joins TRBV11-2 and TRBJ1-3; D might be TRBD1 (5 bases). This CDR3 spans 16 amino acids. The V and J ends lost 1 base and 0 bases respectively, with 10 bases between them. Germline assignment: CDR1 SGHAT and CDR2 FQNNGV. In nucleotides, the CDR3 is TGTGCCAGCAGCTTAGTCCCGGGGGGCTCTGGAAACACCATATATTTT. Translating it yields CASSLVPGGSGNTIYF.

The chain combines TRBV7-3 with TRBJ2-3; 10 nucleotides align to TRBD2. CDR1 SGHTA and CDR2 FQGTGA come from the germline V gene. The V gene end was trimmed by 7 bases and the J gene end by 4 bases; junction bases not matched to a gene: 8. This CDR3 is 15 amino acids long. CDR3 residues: CASKKGLAGADTQYF. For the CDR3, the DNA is TGTGCCAGCAAAAAGGGGCTAGCGGGAGCAGATACGCAGTATTTT.

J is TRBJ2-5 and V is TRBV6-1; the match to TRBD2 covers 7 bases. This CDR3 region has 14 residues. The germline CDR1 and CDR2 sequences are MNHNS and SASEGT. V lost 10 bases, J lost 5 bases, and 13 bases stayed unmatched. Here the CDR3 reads CATTRLAQRETQYF. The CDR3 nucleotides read TGTGCCACCACACGACTAGCCCAACGGGAGACCCAGTACTTC.

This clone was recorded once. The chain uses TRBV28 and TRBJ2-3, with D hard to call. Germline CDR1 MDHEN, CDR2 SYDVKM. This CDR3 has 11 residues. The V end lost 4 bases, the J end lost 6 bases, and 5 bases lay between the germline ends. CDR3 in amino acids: CASSYRDTQYF. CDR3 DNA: TGTGCCAGCAGTTACCGCGATACGCAGTATTTT. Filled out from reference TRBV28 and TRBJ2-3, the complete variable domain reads DVKVTQSSRYLVKRTGEKVFLECVQDMDHENMFWYRQDPGLGLRLIYFSYDVKMKEKGDIPEGYSVSREKKERFSLILESASTNQTSMYLCASSYRDTQYFGPGTRLTVL.

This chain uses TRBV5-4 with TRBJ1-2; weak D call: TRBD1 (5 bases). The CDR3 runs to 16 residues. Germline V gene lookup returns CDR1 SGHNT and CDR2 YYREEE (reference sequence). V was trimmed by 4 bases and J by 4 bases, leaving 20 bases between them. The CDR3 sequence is CASSLTSGDGSYGYTF. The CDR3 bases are TGTGCCAGCAGCCTAACTTCTGGGGACGGCAGCTATGGCTACACCTTC.